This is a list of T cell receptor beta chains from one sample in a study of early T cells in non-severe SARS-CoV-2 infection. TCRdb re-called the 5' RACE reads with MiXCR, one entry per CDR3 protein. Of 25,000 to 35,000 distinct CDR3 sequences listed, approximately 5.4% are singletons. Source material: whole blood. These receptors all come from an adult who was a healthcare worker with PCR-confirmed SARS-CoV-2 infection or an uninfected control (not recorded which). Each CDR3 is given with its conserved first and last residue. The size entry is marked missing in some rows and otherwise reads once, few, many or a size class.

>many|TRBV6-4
CASSVEAGGGEQFF
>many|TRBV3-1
CASTTPQETQYF
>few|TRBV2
CASQLVGGEQFF
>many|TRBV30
CAWSPRTGRMKTEAFF
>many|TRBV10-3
CAISESATAGGYGYTF
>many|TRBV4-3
CASSQGLNMNTDTQYF
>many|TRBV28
CASSLSRTAGNTIYF
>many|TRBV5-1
CASSQGQTYEQYF
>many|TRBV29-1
CSASIGRTGELFF
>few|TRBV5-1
CASSNRADEQYF
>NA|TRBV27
CASSFLTASSNTGELFF
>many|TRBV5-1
CASSSGGLAGYEQFF
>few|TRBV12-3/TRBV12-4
CASSLKGSHGYTF
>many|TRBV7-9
CASSLGGSNTIYF
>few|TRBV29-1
CSVEDLYGTSGSSGTGELFF
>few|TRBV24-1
CATSDFNRPGELFF
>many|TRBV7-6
CASSLEVSGTSYNEQFF
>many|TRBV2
CATRSTSTDTQYF
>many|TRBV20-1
CSARDPPGGEQFF
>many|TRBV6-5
CASSYSRGAHNQPQHF
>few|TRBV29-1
CSATQDAGGYEQFF
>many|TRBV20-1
CSARPHMDSPLHF
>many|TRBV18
CASSPPGLDGETQYF
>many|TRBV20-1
CSARTVYNEQFF
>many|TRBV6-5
CASSYGGQGLREQYF
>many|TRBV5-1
CASSSGQRDEKLFF
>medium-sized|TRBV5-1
CASSLDGRASGANVLTF
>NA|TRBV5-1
CASSLDPGRGTGELFF
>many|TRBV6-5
CASSSRSGWDIGGNQPQHF
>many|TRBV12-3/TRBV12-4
CASSKEGTLYGYTF
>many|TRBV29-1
CSVSGQGAGQPQHF